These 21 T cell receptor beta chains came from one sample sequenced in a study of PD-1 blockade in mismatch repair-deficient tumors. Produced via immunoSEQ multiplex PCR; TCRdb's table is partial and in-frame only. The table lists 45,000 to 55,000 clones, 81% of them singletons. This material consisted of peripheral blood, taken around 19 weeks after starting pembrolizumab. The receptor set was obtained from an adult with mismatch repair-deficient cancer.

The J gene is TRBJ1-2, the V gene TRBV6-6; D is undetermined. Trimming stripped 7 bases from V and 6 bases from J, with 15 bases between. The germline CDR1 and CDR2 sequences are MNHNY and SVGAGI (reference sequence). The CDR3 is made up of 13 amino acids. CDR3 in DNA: TGTGCCAGCACCATCCACTCAACTAATGGCTACACCTTC. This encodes CASTIHSTNGYTF.

The CDR3 is CASSESAVYNEQFF. The DNA for the CDR3 is TGCGCCAGCAGTGAGTCGGCAGTTTACAATGAGCAGTTCTTC. The chain employs TRBV10-2 and TRBJ2-1, with unresolved D. The germline V and J ends were trimmed by 0 bases and 4 bases, with 7 bases remaining between them. Germline CDR1 is WSHSY and CDR2 is SAAADI. CDR3 length: 14 residues.

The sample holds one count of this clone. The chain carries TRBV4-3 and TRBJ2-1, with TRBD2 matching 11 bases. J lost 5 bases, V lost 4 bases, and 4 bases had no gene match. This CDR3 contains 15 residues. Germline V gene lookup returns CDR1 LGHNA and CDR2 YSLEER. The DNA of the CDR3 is TGCGCCAGCAGCCGCGGTAGCGGGAGGGACAATGAGCAGTTCTTC. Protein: CASSRGSGRDNEQFF.

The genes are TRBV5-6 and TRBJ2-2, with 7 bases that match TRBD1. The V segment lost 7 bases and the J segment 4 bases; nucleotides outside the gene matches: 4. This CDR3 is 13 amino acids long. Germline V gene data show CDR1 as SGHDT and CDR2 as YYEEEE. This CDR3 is CASGGQTTGELFF. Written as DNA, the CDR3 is TGTGCCAGCGGGGGACAGACCACCGGGGAGCTGTTTTTT. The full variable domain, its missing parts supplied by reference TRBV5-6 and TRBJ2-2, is DAGVTQSPTHLIKTRGQQVTLRCSPKSGHDTVSWYQQALGQGPQFIFQYYEEEERQRGNFPDRFSGHQFPNYSSELNVNALLLGDSALYLCASGGQTTGELFFGEGSRLTVL.

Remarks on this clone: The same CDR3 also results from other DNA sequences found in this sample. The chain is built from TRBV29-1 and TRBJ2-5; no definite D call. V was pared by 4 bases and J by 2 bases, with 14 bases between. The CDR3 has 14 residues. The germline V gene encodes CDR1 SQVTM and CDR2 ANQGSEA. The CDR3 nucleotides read TGCAGCGTTGGAAGCCACTTGGGGCAAGAGACCCAGTACTTC. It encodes CSVGSHLGQETQYF.

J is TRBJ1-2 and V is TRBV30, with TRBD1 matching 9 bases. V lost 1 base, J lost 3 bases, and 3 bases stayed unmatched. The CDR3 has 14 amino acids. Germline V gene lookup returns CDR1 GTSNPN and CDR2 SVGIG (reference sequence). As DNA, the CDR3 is TGTGCCTGGAGTGGGGACAGGGTTGACTATGGCTACACCTTC. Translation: CAWSGDRVDYGYTF. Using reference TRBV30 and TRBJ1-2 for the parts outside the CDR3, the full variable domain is SQTIHQWPATLVQPVGSPLSLECTVEGTSNPNLYWYRQAAGRGLQLLFYSVGIGQISSEVPQNLSASRPQDRQFILSSKKLLLSDSGFYLCAWSGDRVDYGYTFGSGTRLTVV.

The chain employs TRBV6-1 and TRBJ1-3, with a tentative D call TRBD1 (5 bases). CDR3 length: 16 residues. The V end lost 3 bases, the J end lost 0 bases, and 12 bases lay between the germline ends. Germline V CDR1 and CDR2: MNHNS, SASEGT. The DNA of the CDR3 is TGTGCCAGCAGTGACCGGGGCCACTTCTCTGGAAACACCATATATTTT. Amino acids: CASSDRGHFSGNTIYF.

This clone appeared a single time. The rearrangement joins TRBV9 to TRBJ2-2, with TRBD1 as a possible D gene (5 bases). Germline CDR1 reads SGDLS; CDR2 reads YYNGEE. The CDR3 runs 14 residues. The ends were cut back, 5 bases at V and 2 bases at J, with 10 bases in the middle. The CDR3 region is CASRLQGNTGELFF. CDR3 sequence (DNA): TGTGCCAGCAGACTTCAGGGAAACACCGGGGAGCTGTTTTTT. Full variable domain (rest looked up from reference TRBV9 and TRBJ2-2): DSGVTQTPKHLITATGQRVTLRCSPRSGDLSVYWYQQSLDQGLQFLIQYYNGEERAKGNILERFSAQQFPDLHSELNLSSLELGDSALYFCASRLQGNTGELFFGEGSRLTVL.

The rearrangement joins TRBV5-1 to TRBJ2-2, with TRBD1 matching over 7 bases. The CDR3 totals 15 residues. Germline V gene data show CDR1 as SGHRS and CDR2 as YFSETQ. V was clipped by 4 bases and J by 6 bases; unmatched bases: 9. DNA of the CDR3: TGCGCCAGCAGCGAGGGACAGTCGTTGGCCGGGGAGCTGTTTTTT. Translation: CASSEGQSLAGELFF.

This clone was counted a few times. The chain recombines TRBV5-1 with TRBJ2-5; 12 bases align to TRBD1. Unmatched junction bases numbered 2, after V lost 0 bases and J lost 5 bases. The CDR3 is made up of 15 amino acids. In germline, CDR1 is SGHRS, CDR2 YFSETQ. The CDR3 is CASSLEGQGAETQYF. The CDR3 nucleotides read TGCGCCAGCAGCTTGGAGGGACAGGGGGCTGAGACCCAGTACTTC. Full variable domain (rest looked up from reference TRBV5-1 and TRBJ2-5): KAGVTQTPRYLIKTRGQQVTLSCSPISGHRSVSWYQQTPGQGLQFLFEYFSETQRNKGNFPGRFSGRQFSNSRSEMNVSTLELGDSALYLCASSLEGQGAETQYFGPGTRLLVL.

The CDR3 reads CACRGDSRRTEAFF. Written as DNA, the CDR3 is TGTGCCTGCCGGGGGGACAGCCGGCGCACTGAAGCTTTCTTT. V usage is TRBV30 and J usage is TRBJ1-1; 7 nucleotides line up with TRBD1. The CDR3 consists of 14 residues. Germline V gene data show CDR1 as GTSNPN and CDR2 as SVGIG (reference sequence). The V gene end was trimmed by 6 bases and the J gene end by 4 bases; junction bases not matched to a gene: 11.

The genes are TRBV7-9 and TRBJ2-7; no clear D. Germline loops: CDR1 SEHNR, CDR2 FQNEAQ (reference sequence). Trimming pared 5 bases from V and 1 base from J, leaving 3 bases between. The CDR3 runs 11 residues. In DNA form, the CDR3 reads TGTGCCAGCAGCGAATCCTACGAGCAGTACTTC. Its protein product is CASSESYEQYF.

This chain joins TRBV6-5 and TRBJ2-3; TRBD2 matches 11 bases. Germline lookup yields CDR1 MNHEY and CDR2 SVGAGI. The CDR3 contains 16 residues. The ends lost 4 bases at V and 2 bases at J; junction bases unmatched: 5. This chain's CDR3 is CASSSNSGRATDTQYF. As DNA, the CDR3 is TGTGCCAGCAGTTCCAATAGCGGGAGGGCCACAGATACGCAGTATTTT.

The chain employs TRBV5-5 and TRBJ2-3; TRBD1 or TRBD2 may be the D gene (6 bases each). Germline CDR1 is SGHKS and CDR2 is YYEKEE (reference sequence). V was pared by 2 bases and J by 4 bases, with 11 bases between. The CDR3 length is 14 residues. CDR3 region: CASSLEGGPDTQYF. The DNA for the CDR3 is TGTGCCAGCAGCTTAGAGGGGGGCCCAGATACGCAGTATTTT.

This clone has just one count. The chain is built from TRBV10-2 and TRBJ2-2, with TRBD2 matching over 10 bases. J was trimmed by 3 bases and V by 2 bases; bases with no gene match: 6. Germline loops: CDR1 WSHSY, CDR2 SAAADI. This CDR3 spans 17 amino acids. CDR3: CASSEGLAGVDTGELFF. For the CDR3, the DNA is TGCGCCAGCAGTGAGGGCCTAGCGGGAGTGGACACCGGGGAGCTGTTTTTT.

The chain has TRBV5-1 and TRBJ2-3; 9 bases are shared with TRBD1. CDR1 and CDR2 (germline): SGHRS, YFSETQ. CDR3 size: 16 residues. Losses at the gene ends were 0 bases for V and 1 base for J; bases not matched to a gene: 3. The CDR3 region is CASSLAGTGRTDTQYF. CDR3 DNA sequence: TGCGCCAGCAGCTTGGCCGGGACAGGGCGCACAGATACGCAGTATTTT.

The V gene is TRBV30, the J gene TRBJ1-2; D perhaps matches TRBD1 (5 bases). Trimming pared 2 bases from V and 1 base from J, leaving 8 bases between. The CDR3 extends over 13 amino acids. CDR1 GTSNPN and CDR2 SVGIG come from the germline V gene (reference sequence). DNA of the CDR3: TGTGCCTGGAGTAGGGGAGGTAACTATGGCTACACCTTC. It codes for CAWSRGGNYGYTF.

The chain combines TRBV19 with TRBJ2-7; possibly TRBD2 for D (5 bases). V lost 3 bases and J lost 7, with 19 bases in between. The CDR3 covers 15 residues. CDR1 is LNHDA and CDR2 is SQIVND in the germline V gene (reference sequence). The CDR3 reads CASSIRVVGIGEQYF. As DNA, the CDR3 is TGTGCCAGTAGTATCAGAGTTGTCGGGATCGGGGAGCAGTACTTC.

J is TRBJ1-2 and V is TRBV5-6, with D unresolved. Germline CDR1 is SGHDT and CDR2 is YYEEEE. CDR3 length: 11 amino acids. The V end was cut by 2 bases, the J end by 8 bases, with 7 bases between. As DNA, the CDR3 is TGTGCCAGCAGCTTAGGTGAAGGCTACACCTTC. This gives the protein CASSLGEGYTF.

CDR3 sequence reads: CASSLMGVRNTEAFF. For the CDR3, the DNA is TGTGCCAGCAGCTTAATGGGTGTCAGGAACACTGAAGCTTTCTTT. The gene calls are TRBV7-2 and TRBJ1-1; the D is unclear. The CDR3 covers 15 residues. V gave up 2 bases and J gave up 1 base, with 11 bases separating them. Germline-derived CDR1 and CDR2 are SGHTA and FQGNSA.

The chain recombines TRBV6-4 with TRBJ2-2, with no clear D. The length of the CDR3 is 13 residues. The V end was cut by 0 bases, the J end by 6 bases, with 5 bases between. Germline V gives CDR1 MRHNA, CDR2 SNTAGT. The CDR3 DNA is TGTGCCAGCAGTGACTCGAGCTCCGGGGAGCTGTTTTTT. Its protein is CASSDSSSGELFF.